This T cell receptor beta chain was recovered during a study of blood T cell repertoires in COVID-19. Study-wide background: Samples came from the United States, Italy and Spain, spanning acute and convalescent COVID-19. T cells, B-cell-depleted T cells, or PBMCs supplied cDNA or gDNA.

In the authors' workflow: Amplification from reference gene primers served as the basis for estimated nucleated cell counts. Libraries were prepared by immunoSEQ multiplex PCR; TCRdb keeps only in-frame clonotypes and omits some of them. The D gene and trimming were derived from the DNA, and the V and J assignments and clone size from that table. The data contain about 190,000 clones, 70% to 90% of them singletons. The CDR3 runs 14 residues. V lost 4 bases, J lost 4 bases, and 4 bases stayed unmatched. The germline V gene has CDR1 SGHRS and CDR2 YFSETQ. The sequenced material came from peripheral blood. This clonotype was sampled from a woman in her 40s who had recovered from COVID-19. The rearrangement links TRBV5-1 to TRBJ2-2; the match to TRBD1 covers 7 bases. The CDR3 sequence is CASSAGQATGELFF. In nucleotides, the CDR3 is TGCGCCAGCAGCGCTGGACAGGCCACCGGGGAGCTGTTTTTT.